The present T cell receptor beta chain was sequenced within a study of shared clonotypes between healthy human individuals. Genomic DNA for unsorted samples was obtained from 70 million to 100 million PBMCs. This clone was counted only a few times. In the authors' methods: ImmunoSEQ gave junction-only sequences without quality scores, so filtering differed. Libraries were prepared by immunoSEQ multiplex PCR; TCRdb keeps only in-frame clonotypes and omits some of them. The DNA was the basis for D and trimming; V, J and clone size are from that table. The table has 400,000 to 600,000 clones, 75% to 80% seen once; the top ten hold around 13%. The sequenced sample consisted of PBMCs. The sequence was collected from a woman in her forties in good health. Some clones in this sample may be carry-over from other donors' samples.

The CDR3 here is CASSLDRFSGPTDTQYF. The CDR3 nucleotides are TGCGCCAGCAGCTTGGACAGGTTTTCGGGGCCGACAGATACGCAGTATTTT. V and J are TRBV5-1 and TRBJ2-3; tentatively, D is TRBD1 or TRBD2 (5 bases each). The CDR3 totals 17 residues. The V end lost 0 bases, the J end lost 3 bases, and 17 bases lay between the germline ends. Germline loops: CDR1 SGHRS, CDR2 YFSETQ.